This record concerns one T cell receptor beta chain sequence. The source of the sample is a study of blood T cell repertoires in COVID-19. Across the whole study: COVID-19 samples collected from the United States, Italy and Spain covered acute and convalescent phases. Sources were T cells, B-cell-depleted T cells, or PBMCs; the material itself was cDNA or gDNA.

Original data processing: Reference gene primer amplification yielded estimated nucleated cell counts. The repertoire was sequenced with immunoSEQ multiplex PCR; TCRdb's copy has only in-frame clones and lacks some. V and J calls and clone size are copied from that table; D and trimming were computed from the DNA. The table has 150,000 to 200,000 clones, more than 75% seen once. The CDR3 covers 15 residues. CDR1 is MNHNS and CDR2 is SASEGT in the germline V gene. V lost 2 bases, J lost 3 bases, and 13 bases lay in between. The genes are TRBV6-1 and TRBJ1-2; a possible D gene is TRBD1 (5 bases). The specimen sequenced was peripheral blood. This TCR derives from a human donor in a cohort sampled during active COVID-19. CDR3 sequence reads: CASSERSPRDYGYTF. DNA for the CDR3: TGTGCCAGCAGTGAAAGGTCCCCCAGGGACTATGGCTACACCTTC.